These 32 T cell receptor beta chains share one sample of origin, sequenced in a study of blood T cell repertoires in COVID-19. Method: immunoSEQ multiplex PCR; TCRdb's copy keeps in-frame clones and lacks some. This table has some 400,000 clones, about 89% appearing once. Specimen: peripheral blood. The receptors stem from a woman aged 55-69 years with COVID-19, enrolled during active disease.

V and J are TRBV9 and TRBJ2-1; weak D call: TRBD1 (6 bases). Trimming stripped 3 bases from V and 6 bases from J, with 16 bases between. The CDR3 runs to 15 residues. CDR1 and CDR2 (germline): SGDLS, YYNGEE. The CDR3 region is CASSGADWGRNEQFF. As DNA, the CDR3 is TGTGCCAGCAGCGGGGCAGATTGGGGGCGCAATGAGCAGTTCTTC. Looking up the rest from reference TRBV9 and TRBJ2-1 gives the full variable domain: DSGVTQTPKHLITATGQRVTLRCSPRSGDLSVYWYQQSLDQGLQFLIQYYNGEERAKGNILERFSAQQFPDLHSELNLSSLELGDSALYFCASSGADWGRNEQFFGPGTRLTVL.

This chain uses TRBV5-1 with TRBJ2-7; a possible D gene is TRBD2 (6 bases). Between the trimmed V and J ends, which lost 5 bases and 2 bases, there was a span of 23 bases. Germline lookup yields CDR1 SGHRS and CDR2 YFSETQ. This CDR3 is 17 amino acids long. The CDR3 protein is CASSGVPFSGGAYEQYF. Written as DNA, the CDR3 is TGCGCCAGCAGTGGGGTACCATTCTCCGGGGGAGCCTACGAGCAGTACTTC. Supplemented by reference TRBV5-1 and TRBJ2-7, the full variable domain reads KAGVTQTPRYLIKTRGQQVTLSCSPISGHRSVSWYQQTPGQGLQFLFEYFSETQRNKGNFPGRFSGRQFSNSRSEMNVSTLELGDSALYLCASSGVPFSGGAYEQYFGPGTRLTVT.

The chain recombines TRBV28 with TRBJ2-5; 11 bases are shared with TRBD2. CDR3 length: 17 amino acids. Germline CDR1 is MDHEN and CDR2 is SYDVKM. V lost 2 bases and J lost 3; bases outside the gene matches: 8. CDR3 loop: CASSLTLAGDKKETQYF. In DNA, the CDR3 is TGTGCCAGCAGTTTAACACTAGCGGGGGATAAAAAAGAGACCCAGTACTTC.

The rearrangement joins TRBV5-1 to TRBJ1-1; TRBD1 matches 7 bases. Germline V gene data show CDR1 as SGHRS and CDR2 as YFSETQ. Germline trimming cut 2 bases from V and 6 bases from J; bases unmatched to any gene: 7. The CDR3 loop spans 14 amino acids. In DNA, the CDR3 is TGCGCCAGCAGCTTTGACAGGGCAAGGGCTGAAGCTTTCTTT. As protein: CASSFDRARAEAFF. Drawing the rest from reference TRBV5-1 and TRBJ1-1, the complete variable domain is KAGVTQTPRYLIKTRGQQVTLSCSPISGHRSVSWYQQTPGQGLQFLFEYFSETQRNKGNFPGRFSGRQFSNSRSEMNVSTLELGDSALYLCASSFDRARAEAFFGQGTRLTVV.

In its sample, this clone was seen many times. The chain links TRBV7-9 to TRBJ1-2, with D perhaps TRBD1 (6 bases). Germline CDR1 reads SEHNR; CDR2 reads FQNEAQ (reference sequence). V was cut by 4 bases and J by 2 bases, with 20 bases left in between. The CDR3 is made up of 17 amino acids. CDR3 residues: CASSSPRDILQNYGYTF. CDR3 nucleotides: TGTGCCAGCAGCTCTCCCAGGGACATCCTTCAAAACTATGGCTACACCTTC.

The V and J genes are TRBV24-1 and TRBJ2-7; TRBD1 matches at 9 bases. The CDR3 is made up of 13 amino acids. In germline, CDR1 is KGHDR, CDR2 SFDVKD. Trimming cost V 9 bases and J 5 bases; bases outside gene matches: 7. The CDR3 loop is CATRRDREDEQYF. The CDR3 DNA sequence: TGTGCCACCCGCCGGGACAGGGAGGACGAGCAGTACTTC.

V usage is TRBV9 and J usage is TRBJ1-3, with D unclear. There are 17 residues in the CDR3. V was trimmed by 0 bases and J by 0 bases, leaving 13 bases between them. CDR1 SGDLS and CDR2 YYNGEE come from the germline V gene. Written as DNA, the CDR3 is TGTGCCAGCAGCGTAGGAGGTTACACCCCCTCTGGAAACACCATATATTTT. Protein: CASSVGGYTPSGNTIYF.

The rearrangement links TRBV24-1 to TRBJ2-1; D unclear. Germline V gene lookup returns CDR1 KGHDR and CDR2 SFDVKD. The CDR3 runs to 13 residues. Between the trimmed V and J ends, which lost 6 bases and 5 bases, there was a span of 10 bases. CDR3 amino acids: CATSTQIDNEQFF. CDR3 in DNA: TGTGCCACCAGTACACAGATTGACAATGAGCAGTTCTTC.

This chain links TRBV19 with TRBJ2-5; a possible D gene is TRBD1 (6 bases). Trimming removed 2 bases from V and 4 bases from J, with 11 bases in between. Germline-derived CDR1 and CDR2 are LNHDA and SQIVND (reference sequence). The CDR3 runs 14 residues. DNA for the CDR3: TGTGCCAGTAGTATACAGGGGCGAGGAGAGACCCAGTACTTC. Its protein product is CASSIQGRGETQYF.

J is TRBJ2-6 and V is TRBV7-6; 7 bases map to TRBD1. V shed 4 bases, J shed 0 bases, and the junction held 9 bases outside the gene matches. This CDR3 spans 18 amino acids. Germline CDR1 reads SGHVS; CDR2 reads FNYEAQ. CDR3 coding DNA: TGTGCCAGCAGCTATCGACAGGGTGAGAGCTCTGGGGCCAACGTCCTGACTTTC. It is translated as CASSYRQGESSGANVLTF.

The chain joins TRBV3-1 (or the pseudogene TRBV3-2) to TRBJ1-3; 7 nucleotides align to TRBD1. This CDR3 contains 16 residues. J was trimmed by 0 bases and V by 8 bases; bases with no gene match: 10. The germline V gene encodes CDR1 LGHDT and CDR2 YNNKEL (reference sequence). CDR3 bases: TGTGCCAGCGGGTCCGGGACAGACCGCTCTGGAAACACCATATATTTT. Translating gives CASGSGTDRSGNTIYF.

This chain joins TRBV30 and TRBJ2-1; the match to TRBD1 covers 7 bases. The germline gives CDR1 GTSNPN, CDR2 SVGIG (reference sequence). The CDR3 is 15 residues long. Unmatched junction bases numbered 15, after V lost 4 bases and J lost 9 bases. CDR3 bases: TGTGCCTGGACCCGGTTGGCAGGGGGAAGTGGTGAGCAGTTCTTC. Protein product: CAWTRLAGGSGEQFF.

Details on this clone: At the DNA level, this CDR3 is encoded by other sequences in the same sample as well. V and J are TRBV4-1 and TRBJ1-1; D may be TRBD1 (6 bases). CDR1 and CDR2 (germline): MGHRA, YSYEKL. The CDR3 sequence is 13 residues long. Trimming took off 4 bases at V and 1 base at J, with 7 bases between the two ends. The CDR3 DNA sequence: TGCGCCAGCAGCCTACAGGGGAACACTGAAGCTTTCTTT. Translated: CASSLQGNTEAFF.

The chain uses TRBV4-1 and TRBJ1-5; TRBD1 is a possible D gene (5 bases). CDR1 is MGHRA, CDR2 YSYEKL, per germline. This CDR3 has 14 amino acids. Trimming cost V 2 bases and J 6 bases, with 11 bases left between them. The CDR3 region has the DNA TGCGCCAGCAGCCAATTCGGGGGGGGTCAGCCCCAGCATTTT. This codes for CASSQFGGGQPQHF.

DNA of the CDR3: TGTGCCAGCAGTGAACGTGGGGCTAGCGGGGCAAATACGCAGTATTTT. This gives the protein CASSERGASGANTQYF. The chain combines TRBV2 with TRBJ2-3; TRBD2 agrees at 9 bases. CDR3 length: 16 residues. The ends lost 2 bases at V and 7 bases at J; junction bases unmatched: 10. Germline CDR1 is SNHLY and CDR2 is FYNNEI.

The V gene is TRBV7-2, the J gene TRBJ1-5; 8 bases align to TRBD1. The length of the CDR3 is 17 residues. The junction had 11 bases not matched to a gene; V was cut back by 3 bases and J by 4 bases. The germline V gene encodes CDR1 SGHTA and CDR2 FQGNSA. The CDR3 coding sequence is TGTGCCAGCAGCTTTGGAGCTGCCGGGACAGGTAATCAGCCCCAGCATTTT. Its protein is CASSFGAAGTGNQPQHF. Drawing the rest from reference TRBV7-2 and TRBJ1-5, the complete variable domain is GAGVSQSPSNKVTEKGKDVELRCDPISGHTALYWYRQSLGQGLEFLIYFQGNSAPDKSGLPSDRFSAERTGGSVSTLTIQRTQQEDSAVYLCASSFGAAGTGNQPQHFGDGTRLSIL.

V is TRBV27 and J is TRBJ2-3; D is possibly TRBD1 (6 bases). V lost 2 bases and J lost 7, with 10 bases in between. CDR3 length equals 13 residues. In germline, CDR1 is MNHEY, CDR2 SMNVEV (reference sequence). The CDR3 region has the DNA TGTGCCAGCAGTTTACATACAGGGTATACGCAGTATTTT. Encoded protein: CASSLHTGYTQYF.

This clone has only one observation. The chain couples TRBV3-1 (or the pseudogene TRBV3-2) to TRBJ1-1; D gene uncertain. The CDR3 runs 17 residues. V lost 1 base and J 3 bases, leaving 18 bases between the germline ends. CDR1 is LGHDT and CDR2 is YNNKEL in the germline V gene (reference sequence). CDR3 in amino acids: CASSQVPIRRSDTEAFF. The CDR3 DNA sequence: TGTGCCAGCAGCCAAGTTCCTATCAGGAGGTCGGACACTGAAGCTTTCTTT.

The V and J genes are TRBV20-1 and TRBJ1-1, with 7 positions matching TRBD1. Germline loops: CDR1 DFQATT, CDR2 SNEGSKA (reference sequence). V was pared by 3 bases and J by 1 base, with 5 bases of the junction left unmatched. The CDR3 is 14 amino acids. CDR3 bases: TGCAGTGCTAGTACAGGGGTGGGGAACACTGAAGCTTTCTTT. It yields the protein CSASTGVGNTEAFF.

This clone was detected a few times. CDR3 amino acids: CASGLSAGGAAEQYF. DNA of the CDR3: TGTGCTAGTGGTTTATCGGCGGGGGGGGCGGCCGAGCAGTACTTC. The rearrangement joins TRBV12-5 to TRBJ2-7, with TRBD2 matching over 9 bases. Trimming at V came to 3 bases and at J to 6 bases, leaving 9 bases not matched to a gene. Germline CDR1 LGHNT, CDR2 FRNRAP. The CDR3 contains 15 residues.

On this clone itself: The same CDR3 can be traced to other DNA sequences in this sample. In nucleotides, the CDR3 is TGTGCCAGCGGGACAGCCATGAACACTGAAGCTTTCTTT. This gives the protein CASGTAMNTEAFF. The chain carries TRBV6-5 and TRBJ1-1; 7 bases line up with TRBD1. The CDR3 consists of 13 residues. From germline, CDR1 is MNHEY and CDR2 SVGAGI. V gave up 8 bases and J gave up 0 bases; unmatched junction bases: 3.

The gene calls are TRBV19 and TRBJ1-2; TRBD1 matches 9 bases. This CDR3 has 15 residues. The germline V gene encodes CDR1 LNHDA and CDR2 SQIVND (reference sequence). The trim removed 5 bases at V and 8 bases at J, leaving 12 bases unmatched. The CDR3 region is CASSSRDRALYGYTF. CDR3 nucleotides: TGTGCCAGTAGTTCCCGGGACAGGGCACTATACGGCTACACCTTC.

The gene calls are TRBV10-1 and TRBJ2-2; TRBD1 matches at 9 bases. The CDR3 runs 17 residues. Germline CDR1 WNHNN, CDR2 SYGVQD (reference sequence). Germline trimming cut 0 bases from V and 0 bases from J; bases unmatched to any gene: 2. CDR3 in amino acids: CASSESDRGPNTGELFF. CDR3 DNA sequence: TGCGCCAGCAGTGAGTCGGACAGGGGCCCGAACACCGGGGAGCTGTTTTTT.

The chain combines TRBV7-9 with TRBJ1-2; weak D call: TRBD1 (5 bases). With 3 bases removed from V and 0 bases from J, the gap between germline ends came to 14 bases. Per germline, CDR1 SEHNR and CDR2 FQNEAQ (reference sequence). The CDR3 contains 16 residues. CDR3: CASSLGRAQANYGYTF. CDR3 in DNA: TGTGCCAGCAGCTTGGGCAGGGCACAAGCTAACTATGGCTACACCTTC.

This chain joins TRBV5-6 and TRBJ2-2; the D gene is possibly TRBD2 (5 bases). The V end was cut by 4 bases, the J end by 2 bases, with 21 bases between. The CDR3 totals 18 residues. Per the germline V gene, CDR1 is SGHDT and CDR2 is YYEEEE. CDR3 in amino acids: CASSPGGLARLNTGELFF. CDR3 DNA: TGTGCCAGCAGCCCCGGCGGACTGGCAAGACTTAACACCGGGGAGCTGTTTTTT.

The CDR3 region is CASSLDQGGGQETQYF. Written as DNA, the CDR3 is TGTGCCAGCAGCTTGGATCAGGGAGGGGGGCAGGAGACCCAGTACTTC. The chain links TRBV5-4 to TRBJ2-5; possible D gene TRBD2, 7 bases. V lost 0 bases and J 5 bases, leaving 17 bases between the germline ends. Germline V lookup: CDR1 SGHNT, CDR2 YYREEE (reference sequence). This CDR3 is 16 amino acids long.

The chain employs TRBV30 and TRBJ2-2; TRBD1 might be the D (5 bases). Germline CDR1 is GTSNPN and CDR2 is SVGIG (reference sequence). Between the trimmed V and J ends, which lost 4 bases and 4 bases, there was a span of 16 bases. The CDR3 is 15 residues long. The CDR3 DNA is TGTGCCTGGAAAACAGGCCCCGTGGGCACCGGGGAGCTGTTTTTT. It translates to CAWKTGPVGTGELFF.

V is TRBV12-5 and J is TRBJ2-5; D ambiguous. Germline CDR1 is LGHNT and CDR2 is FRNRAP. This CDR3 spans 12 amino acids. Trimming left V 1 base short and J 3 bases short, with 3 bases between. Written as DNA, the CDR3 is TGTGCTAGTGGTTTGGCTAAAGAGACCCAGTACTTC. Protein sequence: CASGLAKETQYF.

With respect to this clone: The sample holds other DNA sequences that translate to the same CDR3. In DNA, the CDR3 is TGTGCCAGCAGCCAGGGACTCTCCTACGAGCAGTACTTC. Encoded protein: CASSQGLSYEQYF. The chain joins TRBV5-4 to TRBJ2-7; a possible D gene is TRBD2 (6 bases). V lost 4 bases, J lost 0 bases, and 8 bases lay in between. The CDR3 loop spans 13 amino acids. Germline V gene data show CDR1 as SGHNT and CDR2 as YYREEE (reference sequence).

The chain joins TRBV2 to TRBJ1-6, with 10 bases matching TRBD1. From germline, CDR1 is SNHLY and CDR2 FYNNEI. The ends lost 9 bases at V and 5 bases at J; junction bases unmatched: 4. This CDR3 spans 14 amino acids. CDR3: CARGGTGDNSPLHF. CDR3 in DNA: TGTGCCAGGGGGGGGACAGGGGATAATTCACCCCTCCACTTT.

The chain combines TRBV18 with TRBJ2-2; maybe TRBD1 (6 bases). This CDR3 contains 14 residues. Trimming pared 0 bases from V and 7 bases from J, leaving 9 bases between. Germline V CDR1 and CDR2: KGHSH, LQKENI. The CDR3 here is CASSPPVQGGELFF. In DNA, the CDR3 is TGTGCCAGCTCACCACCGGTACAGGGCGGGGAGCTGTTTTTT.

J is TRBJ1-5 and V is TRBV19; 7 positions agree with TRBD1. Germline loops: CDR1 LNHDA, CDR2 SQIVND (reference sequence). This CDR3 is 17 amino acids long. The trim removed 1 base at V and 1 base at J, leaving 7 bases unmatched. CDR3 protein: CASSIVGMGQSNQPQHF. CDR3 bases: TGTGCCAGTAGTATAGTGGGTATGGGACAGAGCAATCAGCCCCAGCATTTT. Supplemented by reference TRBV19 and TRBJ1-5, the full variable domain reads DGGITQSPKYLFRKEGQNVTLSCEQNLNHDAMYWYRQDPGQGLRLIYYSQIVNDFQKGDIAEGYSVSREKKESFPLTVTSAQKNPTAFYLCASSIVGMGQSNQPQHFGDGTRLSIL.